A single sample is the source of the 25 T cell receptor beta chains below, sequenced in a study of CD8+ T cells in alopecia areata. It was cDNA, reverse transcribed from extracted RNA, that served as the sequencing template. The protocol was immunoSEQ multiplex PCR, while the TCRdb copy is restricted to in-frame clones and leaves out a portion. The data show approximately 100,000 clones, roughly 56% seen once. Treatment reported: oral pan-JAK inhibitor, 5-10 mg twice daily. The sequencing here drew on CD8+ T cells sorted from blood, taken at approximately week 60, from a patient treated with tofacitinib. The receptors here all came from a human donor with alopecia areata.

This rearrangement joins TRBV6-5 to TRBJ2-1; D call uncertain. The CDR3 runs to 14 residues. From germline, CDR1 is MNHEY and CDR2 SVGAGI. Between the trimmed V and J ends, which lost 2 bases and 7 bases, there was a span of 12 bases. The CDR3 DNA is TGTGCCAGCAGTTACGACGGCCGAATTAATGAGCAGTTCTTC. Protein product: CASSYDGRINEQFF.

In its sample, this clone was seen a few times. The chain's CDR3 is CASSEPQGGRYEQYF. DNA of the CDR3: TGTGCCAGCAGTGAACCCCAGGGTGGTAGGTACGAGCAGTACTTC. V is TRBV6-1 and J is TRBJ2-7, with D tentatively TRBD1 (5 bases). Germline V gene data show CDR1 as MNHNS and CDR2 as SASEGT. This CDR3 region has 15 residues. The V end was cut by 2 bases, the J end by 4 bases, with 15 bases between.

The gene calls are TRBV6-5 and TRBJ2-2; D ambiguous. V was pared by 0 bases and J by 2 bases, with 7 bases between. Looked up from germline, CDR1 is MNHEY and CDR2 is SVGAGI. The CDR3 has 15 amino acids. CDR3 region: CASSYSSGNTGELFF. In nucleotides, the CDR3 is TGTGCCAGCAGTTACTCATCCGGTAACACCGGGGAGCTGTTTTTT.

This clone was seen a few times. The chain links TRBV5-1 to TRBJ2-7; 9 bases are shared with TRBD1. This CDR3 has 15 residues. Looked up from germline, CDR1 is SGHRS and CDR2 is YFSETQ. V was clipped by 4 bases and J by 9 bases; unmatched bases: 14. CDR3 sequence (DNA): TGCGCCAGCAGCCGGAGGACAGGGGATCTACGATGGCAGTACTTC. As protein: CASSRRTGDLRWQYF.

This chain uses TRBV9 with TRBJ1-1; no reliable D call. V lost 4 bases to trimming and J lost 4 bases, with 11 bases between them. The CDR3 totals 13 residues. CDR1 and CDR2 from the germline V gene are SGDLS and YYNGEE. The CDR3 DNA sequence: TGTGCCAGCAGCTCCTTATTCAGCACTGAAGCTTTCTTT. Amino acids: CASSSLFSTEAFF. Supplemented by reference TRBV9 and TRBJ1-1, the full variable domain reads DSGVTQTPKHLITATGQRVTLRCSPRSGDLSVYWYQQSLDQGLQFLIQYYNGEERAKGNILERFSAQQFPDLHSELNLSSLELGDSALYFCASSSLFSTEAFFGQGTRLTVV.

The J gene is TRBJ1-1, the V gene TRBV15; D remains unclear. V lost 3 bases, J lost 1 base, and 6 bases lay in between. CDR3 size: 13 residues. The germline V gene encodes CDR1 LNHNV and CDR2 YYDKDF (reference sequence). This chain's CDR3 is CATSSRTNTEAFF. CDR3 bases: TGTGCCACCAGCAGTAGAACGAACACTGAAGCTTTCTTT.

The V call is TRBV27, the J call TRBJ2-5; 12 bases fit TRBD2. Trimming took 2 bases from V and 5 from J; bases not matched to a gene: 6. Germline V gives CDR1 MNHEY, CDR2 SMNVEV (reference sequence). The CDR3 has 16 residues. The CDR3 DNA reads as TGTGCCAGCAGTTTAAGGCTAGCGGGGGGGCAGGAGACCCAGTACTTC. Amino acid sequence: CASSLRLAGGQETQYF.

The CDR3 DNA follows: TGTGCCAGCAGCTTGGCCGACACAGAATTTGGACGACTGTTTTTT. This gives the protein CASSLADTEFGRLFF. The V gene is TRBV5-6, the J gene TRBJ1-4, with unresolved D. The V end was cut by 0 bases, the J end by 13 bases, with 19 bases between. Germline V gene data show CDR1 as SGHDT and CDR2 as YYEEEE. This CDR3 contains 15 residues.

Points on this clone: In the same sample, other DNA sequences code for this CDR3. This chain links TRBV29-1 with TRBJ2-5, with D maybe TRBD1 (5 bases). This CDR3 has 14 residues. The V end was cut by 4 bases, the J end by 2 bases, with 14 bases between. From germline, CDR1 is SQVTM and CDR2 ANQGSEA. The CDR3 protein is CSVARIGVQETQYF. DNA of the CDR3: TGCAGCGTTGCCCGAATAGGGGTTCAAGAGACCCAGTACTTC.

The CDR3 sequence: CATRAGGGTDTQYF. Written as DNA, the CDR3 is TGTGCCACCCGTGCGGGGGGGGGCACAGATACGCAGTATTTT. The V and J genes are TRBV15 and TRBJ2-3; the match to TRBD2 covers 9 bases. Germline lookup yields CDR1 LNHNV and CDR2 YYDKDF (reference sequence). The CDR3 is 14 amino acids. V shed 8 bases, J shed 1 base, and the junction held 4 bases outside the gene matches. The full variable domain, rest sourced from reference TRBV15 and TRBJ2-3, is DAMVIQNPRYQVTQFGKPVTLSCSQTLNHNVMYWYQQKSSQAPKLLFHYYDKDFNNEADTPDNFQSRRPNTSFCFLDIRSPGLGDTAMYLCATRAGGGTDTQYFGPGTRLTVL.

The chain recombines TRBV7-9 with TRBJ2-1, with 7 bases aligning to TRBD1. CDR1 and CDR2 (germline): SEHNR, FQNEAQ (reference sequence). V lost 5 bases and J lost 6; bases outside the gene matches: 7. The CDR3 length is 14 residues. The CDR3 loop is CASSQTGSGNEQFF. In DNA, the CDR3 is TGTGCCAGCAGCCAGACAGGGTCGGGCAATGAGCAGTTCTTC.

The chain is built from TRBV29-1 and TRBJ2-3, with 15 bases identical to TRBD2. V lost 5 bases, J lost 0 bases, and 9 bases stayed unmatched. Germline V gene sequence: CDR1 SQVTM, CDR2 ANQGSEA. This CDR3 has 18 amino acids. This chain's CDR3 is CSVQGLAGGLGSTDTQYF. In nucleotides, the CDR3 is TGCAGCGTTCAAGGACTAGCGGGGGGGCTGGGTAGCACAGATACGCAGTATTTT.

In this sample, this clone turned up a few times. The rearrangement links TRBV7-3 to TRBJ2-1; TRBD2 aligns across 11 bases. The V gene's germline CDR1 is SGHTA and CDR2 FQGTGA. V lost 5 bases and J lost 6; bases outside the gene matches: 12. The length of the CDR3 is 17 residues. DNA of the CDR3: TGTGCCAGCAGCATCATAGCGGGGGGGCCTTTAGGCAATGAGCAGTTCTTC. This encodes CASSIIAGGPLGNEQFF.

The chain links TRBV4-1 to TRBJ2-5, with TRBD2 matching over 7 bases. V dropped 0 bases and J dropped 2; count of bases not matched to a gene: 6. Germline CDR1 is MGHRA and CDR2 is YSYEKL. The CDR3 totals 16 residues. The CDR3 region is CASSQDLAARQETQYF. The CDR3 DNA reads as TGCGCCAGCAGCCAAGATCTAGCGGCTAGACAAGAGACCCAGTACTTC.

By frequency in the sample, this clone is medium-sized. The chain joins TRBV10-3 to TRBJ2-1; D is uncertain. The CDR3 has 14 amino acids. The V end lost 11 bases, the J end lost 0 bases, and 14 bases lay between the germline ends. The V gene's germline CDR1 is ENHRY and CDR2 SYGVKD. DNA of the CDR3: TGTGCCGTAAACCAAGAGAGCTCCTACAATGAGCAGTTCTTC. Its translation: CAVNQESSYNEQFF.

In its sample, this clone was seen a few times. The J gene is TRBJ1-5, the V gene TRBV2; D ambiguous. The V and J ends lost 7 bases and 1 base respectively, with 8 bases between them. There are 13 residues in the CDR3. In germline, CDR1 is SNHLY, CDR2 FYNNEI. The CDR3 loop reads CASTRVSNQPQHF. Written as DNA, the CDR3 is TGTGCCAGCACTAGGGTCAGCAATCAGCCCCAGCATTTT.

The CDR3 loop reads CASRREGIQYF. CDR3 nucleotides: TGCGCCAGTCGTCGCGAGGGGATTCAGTACTTC. The rearrangement uses TRBV4-3 and TRBJ2-4; tentatively, D is TRBD1 or TRBD2 (5 bases each). Trimming took 9 bases from V and 10 from J, leaving 13 bases between them. The CDR3 has 11 amino acids. CDR1 LGHNA and CDR2 YSLEER come from the germline V gene.

The genes are TRBV29-1 and TRBJ2-1; possible D gene TRBD2, 5 bases. The CDR3 runs 15 residues. Trimming removed 3 bases at V and 6 bases at J, with 18 bases between. Germline values: CDR1 SQVTM, CDR2 ANQGSEA. The CDR3 reads CSVDWRSVETNEQFF. The CDR3 DNA follows: TGCAGCGTTGATTGGAGGAGCGTGGAGACCAATGAGCAGTTCTTC.

The genes are TRBV19 and TRBJ1-2; D perhaps matches TRBD1 (5 bases). Trimming cost V 2 bases and J 6 bases, with 10 bases left between them. Germline V gene data show CDR1 as LNHDA and CDR2 as SQIVND (reference sequence). The CDR3 has 13 residues. The chain's CDR3 is CASSINRGDGYTF. The CDR3 nucleotides are TGTGCCAGTAGTATAAATAGGGGAGATGGCTACACCTTC.

This rearrangement joins TRBV2 to TRBJ2-7, with D unresolved. Germline CDR1 SNHLY, CDR2 FYNNEI. V shed 8 bases and J shed 4 bases, with 3 bases lying between them. This CDR3 contains 9 residues. In DNA form, the CDR3 reads TGTGCCAGCGGTTACGAGCAGTACTTC. Amino acids: CASGYEQYF.

The V gene is TRBV6-1, the J gene TRBJ1-1; D is possibly TRBD1 (5 bases). Germline CDR1 MNHNS, CDR2 SASEGT. Trimming removed 6 bases from V and 0 bases from J, with 14 bases in between. The CDR3 spans 15 residues. This CDR3 reads CASRIGAGMNTEAFF. The CDR3 DNA sequence: TGTGCCAGCAGGATCGGGGCAGGAATGAACACTGAAGCTTTCTTT.

With respect to this clone: Different DNA sequences within this sample yield the same CDR3. The chain couples TRBV5-6 to TRBJ2-3, with a possible D match to TRBD1 (5 bases). The germline V and J ends were trimmed by 3 bases and 2 bases, with 13 bases remaining between them. Germline V gene sequence: CDR1 SGHDT, CDR2 YYEEEE. The CDR3 sequence is 15 residues long. The CDR3 DNA is TGTGCCAGCAGCTACCCGACAGAAGCCACAGATACGCAGTATTTT. It is translated as CASSYPTEATDTQYF.

CDR3 DNA: TGTGCCAGCAGTTACGGGGGGGCTAGCACAGATACGCAGTATTTT. This encodes CASSYGGASTDTQYF. The V call is TRBV28, the J call TRBJ2-3; 8 bases fit TRBD2. The germline V gene has CDR1 MDHEN and CDR2 SYDVKM. The CDR3 runs 15 residues. J gave up 0 bases and V 4 bases, and 3 bases lay outside the gene matches.

This clone was detected only a few times. CDR3 amino acids: CASSLGNRGTEAFF. As DNA, the CDR3 is TGTGCCAGCAGTTTAGGGAATCGGGGGACTGAAGCTTTCTTT. This chain links TRBV27 with TRBJ1-1, with a weak D call TRBD1 (5 bases). Germline CDR1 reads MNHEY; CDR2 reads SMNVEV (reference sequence). The CDR3 totals 14 residues. V was shortened by 2 bases and J by 5 bases, with 12 bases between the two germline ends.

This clone occurred a few times. V is TRBV5-6 and J is TRBJ2-3; D may be TRBD1 or TRBD2 (5 bases each). The CDR3 length is 14 residues. From germline, CDR1 is SGHDT and CDR2 YYEEEE. Trimming pared 3 bases from V and 1 base from J, leaving 9 bases between. The CDR3: CASSSGTGTDTQYF. CDR3 nucleotide sequence: TGTGCCAGCAGCTCGGGGACGGGCACAGATACGCAGTATTTT.